A selection of T cell receptor beta chains follows, all from one sample in a study of cytomegalovirus exposure and HLA in healthy donors. Clones were read by immunoSEQ multiplex PCR, and TCRdb kept only the in-frame ones, dropping some. The top ten hold roughly an eighth of the sample, which has 150,000 to 200,000 clones, around 78% seen once. The sequencing sample was made of PBMCs. The receptors derive from a woman in her forties or fifties in good health and CMV-seropositive. CDR3s include the opening cysteine and the closing phenylalanine or tryptophan. The D gene is left open where the match is weak. Size is stated for part of the rows, as once, few or many counts, or as a class when the clone is expanded.

CDR3aa,CDR3nt,abundance,j_gene,d_gene,v_gene
CASSLGDTVLEQYF,TGTGCCAGCAGCTTGGGAGACACCGTCTTGGAGCAGTACTTC,-,TRBJ2-7,-,TRBV5-5
CAWSVRGARTGELFF,TGTGCCTGGAGTGTCAGGGGGGCACGAACCGGGGAGCTGTTTTTT,-,TRBJ2-2,-,TRBV30
CASSVATAGELFF,TGTGCCAGCAGCGTAGCAACAGCCGGGGAGCTGTTTTTT,few,TRBJ2-2,-,TRBV9
CASSQDLGLAKNIQYF,TGCGCCAGCAGCCAAGATCTGGGGCTGGCCAAAAACATTCAGTACTTC,-,TRBJ2-4,-,TRBV4-1
CASSDRDYGYTF,TGTGCCAGCAGTGACAGGGACTATGGCTACACCTTC,-,TRBJ1-2,-,TRBV6-1
CASSLEFGGEQYF,TGCGCCAGCAGCTTGGAATTTGGAGGAGAGCAGTACTTC,-,TRBJ2-7,-,TRBV5-1
CASSGGGLAGSHEQYF,TGTGCCAGCAGCGGGGGGGGACTAGCGGGGTCTCACGAGCAGTACTTC,-,TRBJ2-7,TRBD2,TRBV2
CASRNPGQGRHEQYF,TGTGCCAGCCGTAACCCCGGACAGGGTAGGCACGAGCAGTACTTC,once,TRBJ2-7,TRBD1,TRBV18
CASSSFGNQPQHF,TGTGCCAGCAGTTCTTTTGGCAATCAGCCCCAGCATTTT,-,TRBJ1-5,-,TRBV2
CASSGGGGYNSPLHF,TGTGCCAGCAGTGGAGGCGGGGGTTATAATTCACCCCTCCACTTT,-,TRBJ1-6,-,TRBV6-1
CASSLIAGGGTDTQYF,TGCGCCAGCAGCCTTATAGCGGGGGGGGGCACAGATACGCAGTATTTT,-,TRBJ2-3,TRBD2,TRBV5-1
CASSSHRGFNEQFF,TGTGCCAGCAGCTCCCATCGGGGGTTCAATGAGCAGTTCTTC,-,TRBJ2-1,-,TRBV11-2
CASSPDGFSGEQFF,TGTGCCAGCAGCCCAGACGGCTTTTCCGGGGAGCAGTTCTTC,-,TRBJ2-1,-,TRBV9
CASRDRARNSPLHF,TGTGCCAGCAGGGACAGGGCCCGAAATTCACCCCTCCACTTT,-,TRBJ1-6,TRBD1,TRBV2
CASSLTGGQYF,TGTGCCAGCAGCCTCACGGGGGGGCAGTACTTC,-,TRBJ2-5,TRBD2,TRBV7-9
CASSGGTGYEQYF,TGTGCCAGCAGCGGCGGGACAGGGTACGAGCAGTACTTC,-,TRBJ2-7,TRBD1,TRBV5-6
CASSQDLNYGYTF,TGTGCCAGCAGCCAAGACCTGAACTATGGCTACACCTTC,-,TRBJ1-2,-,TRBV4-2
CASSVDGGSSNYGYTF,TGCGCCAGCAGCGTAGACGGGGGAAGTTCCAACTATGGCTACACCTTC,-,TRBJ1-2,-,TRBV5-1
CSSSLGDTFNEKLFF,TGTTCCAGCAGCTTAGGGGACACTTTTAATGAAAAACTGTTTTTT,-,TRBJ1-4,-,TRBV7-9
CASSVGGPLNEQYF,TGTGCCAGCAGCGTGGGGGGGCCTCTCAACGAGCAGTACTTC,-,TRBJ2-7,-,TRBV9
CASRGQGTNTEAFF,TGTGCCAGCAGAGGACAGGGAACGAACACTGAAGCTTTCTTT,-,TRBJ1-1,TRBD1,TRBV25-1
CASSQDGSGNEKLFF,TGCGCCAGCAGCCAAGATGGGTCGGGTAATGAAAAACTGTTTTTT,-,TRBJ1-4,-,TRBV4-1
CASSYGDTGELFF,TGTGCCAGCAGCTATGGAGACACCGGGGAGCTGTTTTTT,few,TRBJ2-2,-,TRBV7-6
CASSPQVFNSPLHF,TGCGCCAGCAGCCCACAGGTTTTCAATTCACCCCTCCACTTT,-,TRBJ1-6,-,TRBV4-1
CASSSPGGSGGEKLFF,TGCGCCAGCAGCTCCCCCGGCGGGTCGGGGGGGGAAAAACTGTTTTTT,few,TRBJ1-4,-,TRBV5-1
CASSPDRAIYGYTF,TGTGCCAGCTCCCCGGACAGGGCAATCTATGGCTACACCTTC,few,TRBJ1-2,TRBD1,TRBV18
CASSFVSGGVDTQYF,TGTGCCAGCAGCTTTGTTAGCGGGGGGGTCGATACGCAGTATTTT,few,TRBJ2-3,TRBD2,TRBV7-3
CASTPTGDSGNTIYF,TGTGCCAGTACTCCGACAGGGGACTCTGGAAACACCATATATTTT,-,TRBJ1-3,TRBD1,TRBV19
CASSRSYARGGRADTQYF,TGTGCCAGCAGCCGTTCGTACGCGCGGGGGGGCCGAGCAGATACGCAGTATTTT,-,TRBJ2-3,TRBD2,TRBV7-8
CASSRRSGQPPSGANVLTF,TGTGCCAGCAGTCGAAGATCGGGACAGCCCCCTTCTGGGGCCAACGTCCTGACTTTC,-,TRBJ2-6,TRBD1,TRBV7-9
CASSETGWGEKLFF,TGTGCCAGCAGCGAGACAGGGTGGGGTGAAAAACTGTTTTTT,-,TRBJ1-4,TRBD1,TRBV6-5
CASSFAGVQETQYF,TGCGCCAGCAGCTTCGCGGGGGTCCAAGAGACCCAGTACTTC,-,TRBJ2-5,TRBD2,TRBV5-1
CASSQAGTSGGETQYF,TGCGCCAGCAGCCAGGCCGGGACTAGCGGGGGGGAGACCCAGTACTTC,-,TRBJ2-5,TRBD2,TRBV4-1
CASHFGGRPGSRPQHF,TGTGCCAGCCACTTCGGGGGGCGCCCAGGGAGTCGGCCCCAGCATTTT,-,TRBJ1-5,-,TRBV6-6
CAISESGTGEAFF,TGTGCCATCAGTGAGTCGGGAACAGGGGAAGCTTTCTTT,-,TRBJ1-1,-,TRBV10-3
CASSPPGQPNTGELFF,TGCGCCAGCAGCCCCCCGGGACAACCGAACACCGGGGAGCTGTTTTTT,-,TRBJ2-2,-,TRBV5-1
CASSQVMGAGNTIYF,TGCGCCAGCAGCCAAGTCATGGGCGCGGGAAACACCATATATTTT,-,TRBJ1-3,-,TRBV4-1